The count of the clone carrying this TCR beta chain is one. What it binds is unknown. Regarding treatment: oral pan-JAK inhibitor, 5-10 mg twice daily. These data come from a study of CD8+ T cells in alopecia areata. Study conclusions and caveats: With patients, TCR sharing proved less clear than in mice, a difference possibly related to HLA.

RNA extraction and reverse transcription yielded cDNA as sequencing template. Assay used: immunoSEQ multiplex PCR; TCRdb lists only in-frame clones, some missing. This table has some 130,000 clones, more than 45% appearing once. The CDR3 is made up of 15 amino acids. Germline assignment: CDR1 LNHNV and CDR2 YYDKDF (reference sequence). Deletions cut 1 base from V and 3 bases from J, with 10 bases between. The chain joins TRBV15 to TRBJ2-1; perhaps TRBD2 as D (5 bases). The sequencing here drew on CD4+ T cells sorted from blood, taken at week 4, from a patient treated with tofacitinib. This TCR was sampled from a human donor with alopecia areata. The CDR3 bases are TGTGCCACCAGCAGAGGGGAGCCCGACTACAATGAGCAGTTCTTC. Residues: CATSRGEPDYNEQFF.